This is a list of T cell receptor beta chains from one sample in a study of monozygotic twins with inflammatory bowel disease. TCRdb reprocessed the 5' RACE reads, with one entry per CDR3 protein and no DNA. Its table records about 350,000 distinct CDR3 sequences. Sequencing used blood. All receptors derive from a human donor with ulcerative colitis or Crohn's disease, or a healthy co-twin of an affected twin (not recorded which). Each CDR3 is given with its conserved first and last residue. Each record gives: CDR3 protein, J gene, V gene.

CDR3aa: CATSGGLAGSREQFF; j_gene: TRBJ2-1; v_gene: TRBV15
CDR3aa: CASSRRKETQYF; j_gene: TRBJ2-5; v_gene: TRBV3-1
CDR3aa: CASSGNNYEQYF; j_gene: TRBJ2-7; v_gene: TRBV5-1
CDR3aa: CASSQTGTAEAFF; j_gene: TRBJ1-1; v_gene: TRBV4-1
CDR3aa: CASSLTSGGPAGELFF; j_gene: TRBJ2-2; v_gene: TRBV12-3/TRBV12-4
CDR3aa: CASSLVGVFPGEQYF; j_gene: TRBJ2-7; v_gene: TRBV7-2
CDR3aa: CASRNVTYEQYF; j_gene: TRBJ2-7; v_gene: TRBV2
CDR3aa: CSARQGLSEQFF; j_gene: TRBJ2-1; v_gene: TRBV29-1
CDR3aa: CSARPILAGFRNEQFF; j_gene: TRBJ2-1; v_gene: TRBV20-1
CDR3aa: CAIVSATDRGSYEQYF; j_gene: TRBJ2-7; v_gene: TRBV10-3
CDR3aa: CASSYPGLVPTDTQYF; j_gene: TRBJ2-3; v_gene: TRBV7-3
CDR3aa: CASSSTVADITGELFF; j_gene: TRBJ2-2; v_gene: TRBV11-2
CDR3aa: CAISESTTTNEKLFF; j_gene: TRBJ1-4; v_gene: TRBV10-3
CDR3aa: CASSESLAGLRETQYF; j_gene: TRBJ2-5; v_gene: TRBV25-1
CDR3aa: CASSQGGVSGNQPQHF; j_gene: TRBJ1-5; v_gene: TRBV4-1
CDR3aa: CASRIYGLAATDTQYF; j_gene: TRBJ2-3; v_gene: TRBV27
CDR3aa: CSARNRIRDGYTF; j_gene: TRBJ1-2; v_gene: TRBV20-1
CDR3aa: CSARGEAGERDTDTQYF; j_gene: TRBJ2-3; v_gene: TRBV20-1
CDR3aa: CASSQTKNTEAFF; j_gene: TRBJ1-1; v_gene: TRBV10-2
CDR3aa: CASSFHRLAGANVLTF; j_gene: TRBJ2-6; v_gene: TRBV28
CDR3aa: CASSPLLTSADNEQFF; j_gene: TRBJ2-1; v_gene: TRBV12-3/TRBV12-4
CDR3aa: CASSLILNTGELFF; j_gene: TRBJ2-2; v_gene: TRBV7-8